These T cell receptor beta chains were read from a single sample in a study of identical twins. TCRdb redid the calling of the 5' RACE reads with MiXCR, one entry per CDR3 protein. The sample holds 1.5 million to 2 million distinct CDR3 sequences, more than 30% seen once. Sequences were obtained from cord blood. These receptor sequences come from a newborn girl in good health. Each CDR3 is given with its conserved first and last residue. The D gene is left open where the match is weak. For some rows the clone size is stated as once, few or many, or as a class when expanded; others skip it.

D gene,J gene,V gene,clone size,CDR3 DNA,CDR3 protein
-,TRBJ2-2,TRBV27,-,TGTGCCAGCAATCCGACTAGTGCCGGGGAGCTGTTTTTT,CASNPTSAGELFF
TRBD1,TRBJ1-6,TRBV6-5,-,TGTGCCAGCAGTTATGGACAGGGGTCTTCACCCCTCCACTTT,CASSYGQGSSPLHF
-,TRBJ2-1,TRBV30,-,TGTGCCTGGAGTGGAGCTGGGGGTAACAATGAGCAGTTCTTC,CAWSGAGGNNEQFF
-,TRBJ2-4,TRBV11-2,few,TGTGCCAGCAGCTCGAACAGGAGGGATAACAAAAACATTCAGTACTTC,CASSSNRRDNKNIQYF
-,TRBJ1-1,TRBV5-5,-,TGTGCCAGCAGGGCGTTCTCGGGCACTGAAGCTTTCTTT,CASRAFSGTEAFF
-,TRBJ2-7,TRBV29-1,few,TGCAGCGTTGAAGGGGCCCCGGGCGGTACCTTCTACGAGCAGTACTTC,CSVEGAPGGTFYEQYF
-,TRBJ2-3,TRBV9,-,TGTGCCAGCAGCGTAGCGGGTCTGCTCACAGATACGCAGTATTTT,CASSVAGLLTDTQYF
-,TRBJ2-3,TRBV4-1,-,TGCGCCAGCAGCCAAAGACCGGTTAGCACAGATACGCAGTATTTT,CASSQRPVSTDTQYF
-,TRBJ1-1,TRBV27,-,TGTGCCAGCAGTCCGGACCTCCCGAACACTGAAGCTTTCTTT,CASSPDLPNTEAFF
-,TRBJ2-7,TRBV20-1,few,TGCAGTGCAACCCGACAGGAGGCTAGGGGCGAGCAGTACTTC,CSATRQEARGEQYF
-,TRBJ2-5,TRBV4-2,-,TGTGCCAGCAGCCAAGATAGGAGTGGCGAGACCCAGTACTTC,CASSQDRSGETQYF
TRBD2,TRBJ2-5,TRBV7-2,-,TGTGCCAGCAGCTTAAAGACTAGCGGGGTCCAAGAGACCCAGTACTTC,CASSLKTSGVQETQYF
TRBD1,TRBJ2-6,TRBV9,many,TGTGCCAGCAGCGTAGCTAGACAGACAGGGTACTCTGGGGCCAACGTCCTGACTTTC,CASSVARQTGYSGANVLTF
-,TRBJ1-5,TRBV7-2,few,TGTGCCAGCAGCTTAGGGGACCTCGCTAATCAGCCCCAGCATTTT,CASSLGDLANQPQHF
-,TRBJ1-2,TRBV6-1,-,TGTGCCAGCAGTGAATTAGCACAGCCCAACTATGGCTACACCTTC,CASSELAQPNYGYTF
-,TRBJ2-1,TRBV20-1,once,TGCTGTGAGTCTAGCTCCTACAATGAGCAGTTCTTC,CCESSSYNEQFF
TRBD2,TRBJ2-7,TRBV5-1,-,TGCGCCAGCAGCTCCGGTAGCGGGAGTACCTACGAGCAGTACTTC,CASSSGSGSTYEQYF
-,TRBJ2-6,TRBV20-1,few,TGCAGTGCCCCCCCCCGTGGTGGGGCCAACGTCCTGACTTTC,CSAPPRGGANVLTF
-,TRBJ2-7,TRBV28,-,TGTGCCAGCAGTTTATCTCCCGGGCTCCCCTACGAGCAGTACTTC,CASSLSPGLPYEQYF
-,TRBJ2-7,TRBV5-1,few,TGCGCCAGCAGCTTTGGCACAGACGAGCAGTACTTC,CASSFGTDEQYF
TRBD1,TRBJ1-2,TRBV20-1,many,TGCAGTGCTCCTGGACAGGGGCTTCACTATGGCTACACCTTC,CSAPGQGLHYGYTF
TRBD2,TRBJ2-1,TRBV12-3/TRBV12-4,-,TGTGCCAGCAGTTTAGCCGAGACTAGCGGGGGGCATAAGGAGCAGTTCTTC,CASSLAETSGGHKEQFF
TRBD1,TRBJ1-2,TRBV7-2,-,TGTGCCAGCAGCCCCTCTGCGACAGGGGGTTATGGCTACACCTTC,CASSPSATGGYGYTF
-,TRBJ1-2,TRBV20-1,-,TGCAGTGCTCAACAAGTGGGACGATATGGCTACACCTTC,CSAQQVGRYGYTF
-,TRBJ1-6,TRBV20-1,-,TGCAGTGCTAGCGGCAGGGGCTTAAATTCACCCCTCCACTTT,CSASGRGLNSPLHF
-,TRBJ2-1,TRBV2,-,TGTGCCAGCAGTGAGGGGCTGCAGATCAATGAGCAGTTCTTC,CASSEGLQINEQFF
-,TRBJ1-1,TRBV20-1,-,TGCAGTGCTGCCCCGAGGGGCTCCCACACTGAAGCTTTCTTT,CSAAPRGSHTEAFF
TRBD2,TRBJ2-1,TRBV12-5,many,TGTGCTAGTGGTTTGGTACTAGCGGGGTACAATGAGCAGTTCTTC,CASGLVLAGYNEQFF
TRBD2,TRBJ2-2,TRBV24-1,once,TGTGCCACCAGTGATTTCGCCGGGACTAGCGGCACCGGGGAGCTGTTTTTT,CATSDFAGTSGTGELFF
-,TRBJ2-1,TRBV15,few,TGTGCCACCAGCAGTGGGTTGGGGCAGTTCTTC,CATSSGLGQFF
TRBD2,TRBJ2-7,TRBV12-3/TRBV12-4,-,TGTGCCAGCAGTTTCCTAGCGGGAGTCTCCGAGCAGTACTTC,CASSFLAGVSEQYF
-,TRBJ1-1,TRBV29-1,few,TGCAGCGCCCACCCTGTGAACGCTGAAGCTTTCTTT,CSAHPVNAEAFF
-,TRBJ1-2,TRBV7-9,-,TGTGCCAGCAGCTCCCCGGCGGGCTATGGCTACACCTTC,CASSSPAGYGYTF